This TCR beta chain came from a study of blood T cell repertoires in COVID-19. Study-wide context: COVID-19 samples collected from the United States, Italy and Spain covered acute and convalescent phases. From T cells, B-cell-depleted T cells, or PBMCs came the material, which was cDNA or gDNA.

V was pared by 0 bases and J by 6 bases, with 6 bases of the junction left unmatched. Germline CDR1 SGHDN, CDR2 FVKESK. The CDR3 spans 17 residues. As processed by the authors: Quantification of nucleated cells was approximated via reference gene primer amplification. Profiled with immunoSEQ multiplex PCR; TCRdb holds only in-frame clones, not every one. The V and J calls and clone size are taken from that table; D and trimming were inferred from the DNA. The profile shows approximately 250,000 clones, over 75% of them singletons. Enrolled during active infection, Seattle patients were then followed longitudinally.

The material sequenced was peripheral blood. This sequence joins TRBV14 and TRBJ2-1, with TRBD2 matching over 12 bases. The receptor's source is a middle-aged man with COVID-19, enrolled during active disease. The CDR3 loop is CASSQDPRTSGANEQFF. CDR3 nucleotide sequence: TGTGCCAGCAGCCAAGATCCACGGACTAGCGGGGCCAATGAGCAGTTCTTC. The complete variable domain, with remaining parts taken from reference TRBV14 and TRBJ2-1, reads EAGVTQFPSHSVIEKGQTVTLRCDPISGHDNLYWYRRVMGKEIKFLLHFVKESKQDESGMPNNRFLAERTGGTYSTLKVQPAELEDSGVYFCASSQDPRTSGANEQFFGPGTRLTVL.